The 2 T cell receptor beta chains listed next were all sequenced from one sample in a study of blood T cells in healthy people across ages. Using a J-beta primer mix together with a sample-barcoded 5' primer, a second PCR was run for about 7 to 12 cycles. MiXCR, run by TCRdb on the 5' RACE reads, gives a single entry per CDR3 protein. The sample contains approximately 900,000 distinct CDR3 sequences, around 46% of which appear only once. Sequencing was done on a sample of blood. All receptors derive from a man aged 25 to 40 in good health.

About this clonotype itself: Compared with germline, one end of the junction differs, possibly owing to a read error. CDR3 loop: CASGQIAGTQYF. CDR3 in DNA: TGTGCCAGCGGCCAAATCGCCGGCACTCAGTACTTC. V gene TRBV3-1 combines with J gene TRBJ2-5; D is unresolved. Germline V gene sequence: CDR1 LGHDT, CDR2 YNNKEL (reference sequence). The CDR3 covers 12 residues.

In nucleotides, the CDR3 is TGTGCCAGCAGCCCCGTTCGGGACAGGGGCGAGCAGTACTTC. Translation: CASSPVRDRGEQYF. This chain joins TRBV7-2 and TRBJ2-5, with 10 bases fitting TRBD1. The J call could be wrong; TRBJ2-7 is a better fit for the DNA end. The germline CDR1 and CDR2 sequences are SGHTA and FQGNSA. CDR3 length equals 14 residues.